This TCR beta chain was sequenced for a study of Ad26.COV2.S vaccination and SARS-CoV-2 variants. This table comes from immunoSEQ multiplex PCR, and its TCRdb copy is limited to in-frame clones, with some not included. The sample has about 320,000 clones, about nine tenths seen once. This clone has more than one count but fewer than ten. The target antigen is unknown. Germline V gene lookup returns CDR1 SEHNR and CDR2 FQNEAQ (reference sequence). Unmatched junction bases numbered 8, after V lost 10 bases and J lost 3 bases. This CDR3 is 14 amino acids long. Treatment in this sample: roughly 20 received Ad26.COV2.S at low or high dose, single or two shots; 5 received placebo; per-sample allocation not given. Sample collection was performed on day 63 after the first vaccine or placebo injection. Study conclusions and caveats: Placebo and vaccine recipients had non-spike TCR breadth that was similar. Reportedly, after vaccination the spike-specific CD8+ and CD4+ T cell responses displayed substantial breadth.

This TCR was sampled from a person aged 18 to 59 who received the Ad26.COV2.S COVID-19 vaccine or a placebo. The sample consisted of peripheral blood, taken in a trial of Ad26.COV2.S vaccine versus placebo. The V call is TRBV7-9, the J call TRBJ2-1; 8 nucleotides align to TRBD1. The CDR3: CATRAGGRYNEQFF. The CDR3 DNA sequence: TGTGCCACTCGGGCAGGGGGCCGCTACAATGAGCAGTTCTTC.